The sequence of this T cell receptor (beta chain) was determined in a study of cytomegalovirus exposure and HLA in healthy donors. Overall study results and limits: Further analysis was carried out later, and it showed several of the most significant clusters appearing linked to common viral pathogens. As immune exposure information, only CMV serostatus was available. Later analysis identified around 15,000 TCR beta sequences associated with HLA alleles, using a false discovery rate threshold of 0.05. Association of a missense DCLRE1C variant with TCR beta V- and J-gene trimming was reported in a later analysis.

CDR3 length: 15 amino acids. V was trimmed by 4 bases and J by 4 bases, leaving 14 bases between them. Germline V gene sequence: CDR1 LNHDA, CDR2 SQIVND (reference sequence). With 60 Vbeta and 13 Jbeta primers, the PCR was carried out. Generated by immunoSEQ multiplex PCR, the TCRdb table keeps only in-frame clones and is missing some. Among 99,000 or so clones listed, around 80% were seen once. Concerning this clone: Its antigen is not known.

The rearrangement links TRBV19 to TRBJ1-5, with D tentatively TRBD1 (6 bases). This clonotype was sampled from a man aged 55 to 69 in good health and CMV-seropositive. The sample taken for sequencing was PBMCs. This CDR3 reads CASSRVQGFNQPQHF. The CDR3 DNA follows: TGTGCCAGTAGTAGGGTACAGGGCTTTAATCAGCCCCAGCATTTT.